A single sample gave rise to the 24 T cell receptor beta chains below, sequenced in a study of cytomegalovirus exposure and HLA in healthy donors. The PCR used 60 Vbeta and 13 Jbeta primers. Here immunoSEQ multiplex PCR was the method, and the copy in TCRdb shows in-frame clones only, minus some. Altogether some 120,000 clones are present, about 80% being singletons, with the ten largest covering around 1.2%. Sequencing was done on a sample of PBMCs. Receptor source: a man aged 50-59 years in good health and CMV-seronegative.

This CDR3 is CASSEAYRQGKNIQYF. The CDR3, as DNA: TGTGCCAGCAGTGAAGCATATAGACAGGGGAAAAACATTCAGTACTTC. The chain links TRBV2 to TRBJ2-4; TRBD1 matches 8 bases. Trimming cost V 0 bases and J 4 bases; bases outside gene matches: 5. Germline V gene sequence: CDR1 SNHLY, CDR2 FYNNEI. The CDR3 totals 16 residues.

In this sample, this clone turned up a few times. The chain employs TRBV7-9 and TRBJ2-2, with D possibly being TRBD2 (5 bases). Trimming removed 3 bases at V and 2 bases at J, with 7 bases between. This CDR3 region has 14 residues. Germline assignment: CDR1 SEHNR and CDR2 FQNEAQ (reference sequence). CDR3 sequence reads: CASSFGLNTGELFF. In DNA form, the CDR3 reads TGTGCCAGCAGCTTCGGACTCAACACCGGGGAGCTGTTTTTT.

The chain couples TRBV2 to TRBJ2-6; perhaps TRBD2 as D (7 bases). This CDR3 is built from 17 residues. Germline assignment: CDR1 SNHLY and CDR2 FYNNEI. With 4 bases removed from V and 1 base from J, the gap between germline ends came to 14 bases. Written as DNA, the CDR3 is TGTGCCAGCAGTGTCCGTGGGAGGGGGTCTGGGGCCAACGTCCTGACTTTC. Translated: CASSVRGRGSGANVLTF.

The rearrangement uses TRBV29-1 and TRBJ2-3, with 9 bases matching TRBD2. Germline assignment: CDR1 SQVTM and CDR2 ANQGSEA. Trimming took 4 bases from V and 0 from J; bases not matched to a gene: 5. The CDR3 is made up of 15 amino acids. The CDR3 reads CSVAGGRVSTDTQYF. CDR3 coding DNA: TGCAGCGTTGCTGGCGGGAGGGTAAGCACAGATACGCAGTATTTT.

This sequence joins TRBV5-6 and TRBJ1-2; D is ambiguous. The germline gives CDR1 SGHDT, CDR2 YYEEEE. V was shortened by 0 bases and J by 8 bases, with 11 bases between the two germline ends. This CDR3 has 13 amino acids. This CDR3 is CASSLVRPVGYTF. The CDR3 DNA follows: TGTGCCAGCAGCTTGGTGAGGCCAGTAGGCTACACCTTC.

This clone was picked up one time. The chain joins TRBV4-3 to TRBJ2-1; TRBD1 agrees at 11 bases. CDR1 is LGHNA and CDR2 is YSLEER in the germline V gene. The CDR3 is 17 amino acids. V dropped 3 bases and J dropped 5; count of bases not matched to a gene: 9. CDR3 bases: TGCGCCAGCAGCCAGGCTCCCGGGACAGGGGGGAACAATGAGCAGTTCTTC. The encoded protein is CASSQAPGTGGNNEQFF.

The chain carries TRBV25-1 and TRBJ1-5; D unresolved. CDR1 is MGHDK, CDR2 SYGVNS, per germline. Trimming removed 5 bases from V and 7 bases from J, with 9 bases in between. The CDR3 is 12 amino acids. The CDR3 here is CASSRGDQPQHF. DNA of the CDR3: TGTGCCAGCAGTCGGGGTGACCAGCCCCAGCATTTT.

The J gene is TRBJ2-1, the V gene TRBV29-1; 10 positions agree with TRBD2. Germline CDR1 is SQVTM and CDR2 is ANQGSEA. This CDR3 comprises 15 residues. Trimming at V came to 0 bases and at J to 8 bases, leaving 7 bases not matched to a gene. CDR3 DNA sequence: TGCAGCGTTGAAGATCCAGCGGGAGGGCCTCATGAGCAGTTCTTC. This sequence encodes CSVEDPAGGPHEQFF.

The chain links TRBV5-1 to TRBJ2-1; TRBD2 matches 12 bases. The CDR3 extends over 17 amino acids. The germline gives CDR1 SGHRS, CDR2 YFSETQ. J lost 4 bases, V lost 0 bases, and 5 bases had no gene match. This chain's CDR3 is CASSLAPGLAGYNEQFF. CDR3 DNA: TGCGCCAGCAGCTTGGCACCGGGACTAGCGGGTTACAATGAGCAGTTCTTC.

The rearrangement joins TRBV11-2 to TRBJ2-2, with a possible D match to TRBD2 (5 bases). The CDR3 has 13 amino acids. The germline V gene encodes CDR1 SGHAT and CDR2 FQNNGV. With 6 bases removed from V and 2 bases from J, the gap between germline ends came to 7 bases. The CDR3 protein is CASSRTNTGELFF. DNA of the CDR3: TGTGCCAGCAGTCGGACTAACACCGGGGAGCTGTTTTTT.

The V and J genes are TRBV10-3 and TRBJ2-1; tentatively, D is TRBD1 (6 bases). The V end lost 2 bases, the J end lost 1 base, and 6 bases lay between the germline ends. The CDR3 is 14 amino acids. Germline V gene data show CDR1 as ENHRY and CDR2 as SYGVKD. CDR3 sequence: CAISERGSYNEQFF. CDR3 nucleotides: TGTGCCATCAGTGAGAGGGGGTCCTACAATGAGCAGTTCTTC.

The V call is TRBV28, the J call TRBJ1-4; 7 bases map to TRBD1. The V and J ends lost 5 bases and 7 bases, in that order; junction bases with no gene match: 4. Germline V gene lookup returns CDR1 MDHEN and CDR2 SYDVKM. The CDR3 covers 13 residues. The CDR3 is CASSQTGFEKLFF. CDR3 DNA: TGTGCCAGCAGTCAGACAGGGTTTGAAAAACTGTTTTTT.

V is TRBV7-2 and J is TRBJ2-1; 10 nucleotides agree with TRBD2. Germline V CDR1 and CDR2: SGHTA, FQGNSA. The CDR3 loop spans 14 amino acids. J lost 9 bases, V lost 1 base, and 3 bases had no gene match. CDR3 sequence reads: CASSLVLAGSEQFF. The CDR3 coding sequence is TGTGCCAGCAGCTTAGTACTAGCGGGAAGTGAGCAGTTCTTC.

The chain has TRBV5-4 and TRBJ2-5; 8 bases map to TRBD1. TRBJ2-7 explains the end of the DNA better; the J call may be wrong. Germline loops: CDR1 SGHNT, CDR2 YYREEE (reference sequence). The CDR3 runs 15 residues. The CDR3 loop is CASSSQGAKGYEQYF. The CDR3 DNA reads TGTGCCAGCAGCTCGCAGGGGGCTAAAGGTTACGAGCAGTACTTC.

The CDR3 sequence is CASAGLAGGPQETQYF. CDR3 in DNA: TGTGCCAGCGCAGGACTAGCGGGAGGGCCACAAGAGACCCAGTACTTC. The chain has TRBV28 and TRBJ2-7, with 15 positions matching TRBD2. TRBJ2-5 matches the DNA end more closely, so the J call is doubtful. The CDR3 extends over 16 amino acids. Germline CDR1 and CDR2: MDHEN and SYDVKM.

The V call is TRBV28, the J call TRBJ2-7; TRBD2 matches 14 bases. Trimming removed 3 bases from V and 5 bases from J; junction bases left unmatched: 3. The CDR3 sequence is 15 residues long. CDR1 MDHEN and CDR2 SYDVKM come from the germline V gene. CDR3 in DNA: TGTGCCAGCAGTTTCCCGGGACTAGCGGGAGACGAGCAGTACTTC. It yields the protein CASSFPGLAGDEQYF.

The chain couples TRBV6-1 to TRBJ2-1, with TRBD2 matching 7 bases. Germline CDR1 and CDR2: MNHNS and SASEGT. There are 17 residues in the CDR3. V lost 2 bases to trimming and J lost 0 bases; unmatched junction nucleotides: 7. CDR3 sequence reads: CASSELKGGGSYNEQFF. The CDR3 coding sequence is TGTGCCAGCAGTGAATTAAAGGGCGGGGGCTCCTACAATGAGCAGTTCTTC.

This clone came up a few times. The rearrangement uses TRBV15 and TRBJ2-3, with 8 bases that match TRBD1. The CDR3 runs 15 residues. J was trimmed by 2 bases and V by 4 bases; bases with no gene match: 5. In germline, CDR1 is LNHNV, CDR2 YYDKDF (reference sequence). CDR3 loop: CATSNGQGPTDTQYF. Written as DNA, the CDR3 is TGTGCCACCAGCAATGGACAGGGTCCCACAGATACGCAGTATTTT.

The V call is TRBV5-3, the J call TRBJ2-7; possible D gene TRBD1, 6 bases. TRBV5-3 is sorted into the ORF group, with uncertain function. This CDR3 is 15 amino acids long. The germline V and J ends were trimmed by 2 bases and 5 bases, with 17 bases remaining between them. The CDR3 protein is CARSFDRRLNDEQYF. In nucleotides, the CDR3 is TGTGCCAGAAGCTTCGACAGGAGGCTTAACGACGAGCAGTACTTC.

The J gene is TRBJ2-7, the V gene TRBV6-1; the match to TRBD2 covers 10 bases. This CDR3 has 13 residues. The V and J ends lost 11 bases and 6 bases, in that order; junction bases with no gene match: 10. Germline CDR1 reads MNHNS; CDR2 reads SASEGT. The chain's CDR3 is CAALAGVGPEQYF. CDR3 bases: TGTGCCGCCCTAGCGGGGGTGGGCCCCGAGCAGTACTTC.

The V call is TRBV6-5, the J call TRBJ2-3; the D gene is possibly TRBD2 (5 bases). V was clipped by 2 bases and J by 8 bases, with 11 bases between them. Germline V gene lookup returns CDR1 MNHEY and CDR2 SVGAGI. The CDR3 is 13 amino acids. The chain's CDR3 is CASSYGRDSTQYF. CDR3 DNA: TGTGCCAGCAGTTACGGGAGAGACTCTACGCAGTATTTT.

The rearrangement joins TRBV28 to TRBJ1-4; 11 nucleotides align to TRBD1. The V segment lost 5 bases and the J segment 7 bases; nucleotides outside the gene matches: 6. CDR3 size: 15 residues. Germline CDR1 MDHEN, CDR2 SYDVKM. Here the CDR3 reads CASSPGTGGGEKLFF. Written as DNA, the CDR3 is TGTGCCAGCAGTCCCGGGACAGGGGGAGGTGAAAAACTGTTTTTT.

The chain links TRBV5-5 to TRBJ2-7, with 10 bases identical to TRBD1. The CDR3 contains 14 residues. After removal of 0 bases from V and 7 bases from J, the junction contained 4 bases not matched to a gene. Germline V CDR1 and CDR2: SGHKS, YYEKEE (reference sequence). CDR3 nucleotide sequence: TGTGCCAGCAGCTTGGGGACAGGGGGTTGGGAGCAGTACTTC. Its protein product is CASSLGTGGWEQYF.

The V call is TRBV25-1, the J call TRBJ2-5; 7 positions agree with TRBD2. The CDR3 runs 17 residues. Trimming took 1 base from V and 4 from J; bases not matched to a gene: 12. Germline values: CDR1 MGHDK, CDR2 SYGVNS. CDR3 amino acids: CASSESGGGPSRETQYF. The DNA of the CDR3 is TGTGCCAGCAGTGAATCTGGGGGAGGGCCTTCCAGAGAGACCCAGTACTTC.